Following are 6 T cell receptor beta chains from one sample sequenced in a study of shared clonotypes between healthy human individuals. Assay: immunoSEQ multiplex PCR; the TCRdb copy retains only in-frame clones and omits some. The sample has 2 million to 2.5 million clones, 85% to 95% seen once. The material sequenced was naive CD4+ T cells from PBMCs. Stated subset: CD45RA+ positively selected. Receptors were obtained from a man aged 18-30 years in good health. Some clones in this sample may be carry-over from other donors' samples.

This sequence joins TRBV19 and TRBJ2-7; a weak D match, TRBD2 (6 bases). Germline V gene lookup returns CDR1 LNHDA and CDR2 SQIVND (reference sequence). The V end lost 6 bases, the J end lost 5 bases, and 17 bases lay between the germline ends. This CDR3 region has 14 residues. In nucleotides, the CDR3 is TGTGCCAGTAGAACTAGCCCCTCACATGACGAGCAGTACTTC. Its translation: CASRTSPSHDEQYF.

This chain connects TRBV6-1 to TRBJ1-5, with D perhaps TRBD1 (5 bases). This CDR3 contains 14 residues. V shed 5 bases and J shed 3 bases, with 11 bases lying between them. Germline V gene sequence: CDR1 MNHNS, CDR2 SASEGT. Here the CDR3 reads CASSRDGNNQPQHF. The CDR3 DNA reads as TGTGCCAGCAGTCGGGACGGGAACAATCAGCCCCAGCATTTT.

With regard to this clone: A read error may produce the germline difference seen at one junction end. The V gene is TRBV7-8, the J gene TRBJ2-5; either TRBD1 or TRBD2 may fit D (5 bases each). CDR3 length: 15 amino acids. CDR1 is SGHVS and CDR2 is FQNEAQ in the germline V gene. CDR3 protein: CASSIAWGIQETQYF. The DNA for the CDR3 is TGTGCCAGCAGCATAGCTTGGGGGATACAAGAGACCCAGTACTTC. The full variable domain, rest sourced from reference TRBV7-8 and TRBJ2-5, is GAGVSQSPRYKVAKRGQDVALRCDPISGHVSLFWYQQALGQGPEFLTYFQNEAQLDKSGLPSDRFFAERPEGSVSTLKIQRTQQEDSAVYLCASSIAWGIQETQYFGPGTRLLVL.

The chain has TRBV19 and TRBJ2-5, with 7 bases identical to TRBD2. Germline assignment: CDR1 LNHDA and CDR2 SQIVND (reference sequence). The CDR3 contains 15 residues. V gave up 1 base and J gave up 0 bases; unmatched junction bases: 2. CDR3 DNA sequence: TGTGCCAGTAGTATAGGACGGGGGGACCAAGAGACCCAGTACTTC. Protein: CASSIGRGDQETQYF. The full variable domain, in which reference TRBV19 and TRBJ2-5 provide the parts outside the CDR3, is DGGITQSPKYLFRKEGQNVTLSCEQNLNHDAMYWYRQDPGQGLRLIYYSQIVNDFQKGDIAEGYSVSREKKESFPLTVTSAQKNPTAFYLCASSIGRGDQETQYFGPGTRLLVL.

This clone showed up just once. The chain has TRBV5-1 and TRBJ2-5, with 8 bases lining up with TRBD2. The germline V gene has CDR1 SGHRS and CDR2 YFSETQ. The V and J ends lost 2 bases and 5 bases, in that order; junction bases with no gene match: 11. CDR3 length equals 16 residues. CDR3 coding DNA: TGCGCCAGCAGCTTAGGGGAAACTAGCGGCGGGGAGACCCAGTACTTC. Translated, it gives CASSLGETSGGETQYF.

This clone has only one observation. V is TRBV7-2 and J is TRBJ2-2; no firm D call. Trimming removed 2 bases at V and 5 bases at J, with 12 bases between. The CDR3 totals 15 residues. The germline gives CDR1 SGHTA, CDR2 FQGNSA. The CDR3 here is CASSLWGPGTGELFF. The CDR3 nucleotides are TGTGCCAGCAGCTTATGGGGTCCTGGAACCGGGGAGCTGTTTTTT.